The clone carrying this TCR beta chain is called medium-sized based on its frequency. The antigen is undetermined. TRB was amplified from roughly 270 ng of peripheral blood genomic DNA per sample. TRB was amplified by touch-down multiplex PCR, primer pools A and B combined. Following a re-call of the multiplex PCR reads, TCRdb has one entry per CDR3 protein and lacks DNA. The table lists some 4,600 distinct CDR3 sequences, with roughly 70% in the top ten. The entry originates in a study of T cell clusters in autoimmune cytopenias. Findings and limits, study-wide: Comparing secondary cytopenia with chronic lymphocytic leukemia showed no cluster-lack signature, apparently masked by lymphoma repertoire. TRB repertoire shifts in secondary cytopenia and chronic lymphocytic leukemia mostly reflected lymphoma, not autoimmunity.

The CDR3 spans 13 residues. Germline CDR1 MNHEY, CDR2 SMNVEV (reference sequence). The same sample was also studied in work on T cell repertoires in aging, cancer and after chemotherapy.

This receptor was obtained from a human donor in good health. Sequences were obtained from peripheral blood. The V and J genes are TRBV27 and TRBJ2-7. The CDR3 region is CASSLSFAYEQYF.